This T cell receptor (beta chain) was sequenced during a study of human T cells and chemical hapten exposure. Overall study context: Patch tests applied 0.01% DPC to the upper back, read at 6 days.

Specified time point: patch test 1, 2 weeks after DPC sensitization. As to treatment: therapeutic diphenylcyclopropenone sensitization with weekly scalp DPC. The length of the CDR3 is 16 residues. Germline assignment: CDR1 SGDLS and CDR2 YYNGEE. The V segment lost 5 bases and the J segment 3 bases; nucleotides outside the gene matches: 7. Per the study methods: Samples contained a median of approximately 100,000 TCRs, with a range of about 20,000 to 750,000. Each CDR3 protein is one row after TCRdb ran MiXCR on the RACE reads. These V and J calls rely on TCRdb rather than the paper's analysis. This sample has about 14,000 distinct CDR3 sequences; 16% occur once, and the top ten carry 7.2%.

This specimen was whole blood, taken in connection with sensitization to the hapten diphenylcyclopropenone (DPC). This rearrangement joins TRBV9 to TRBJ2-1; 11 nucleotides agree with TRBD2. The sequence was obtained from a woman in her 30s with alopecia areata. Some clones in this sample may be carry-over from other donors' samples. CDR3 loop: CASSPSGRTHYNEQFF. The CDR3 nucleotides are TGTGCCAGCAGTCCTAGCGGGAGGACTCACTACAATGAGCAGTTCTTC.